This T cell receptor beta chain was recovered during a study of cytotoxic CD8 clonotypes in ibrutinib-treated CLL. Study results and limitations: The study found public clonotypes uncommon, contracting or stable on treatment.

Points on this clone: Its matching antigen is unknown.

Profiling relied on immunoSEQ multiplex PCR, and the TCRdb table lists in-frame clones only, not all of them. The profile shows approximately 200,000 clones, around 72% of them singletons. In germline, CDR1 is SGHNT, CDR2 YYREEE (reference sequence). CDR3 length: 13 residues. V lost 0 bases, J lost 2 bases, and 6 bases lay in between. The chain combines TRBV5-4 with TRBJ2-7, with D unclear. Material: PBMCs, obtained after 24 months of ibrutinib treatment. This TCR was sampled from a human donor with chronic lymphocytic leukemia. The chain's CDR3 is CASSLGMAYEQYF. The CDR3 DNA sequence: TGTGCCAGCAGCTTGGGGATGGCCTACGAGCAGTACTTC.